Below are 2 T cell receptor beta chains sequenced from a single sample in a study of blood T cells in healthy people across ages. Sample-barcoded 5' priming and a J-beta primer mix drove a second PCR of about 7 to 11 cycles. TCRdb re-called the 5' RACE reads with MiXCR, one entry per CDR3 protein. The repertoire has hundreds of thousands of distinct CDR3 sequences, 45% to 50% of them found once; the top ten carry around an eighth. Sequenced input: blood. Receptors were obtained from a man aged 30 to 45 in good health.

This clonotype was seen only a few times. This rearrangement joins TRBV4-1 to TRBJ1-2; D gene uncertain. This CDR3 is built from 19 residues. V lost 0 bases to trimming and J lost 3 bases, with 23 bases between them. The germline V gene has CDR1 MGHRA and CDR2 YSYEKL. The CDR3 region has the DNA TGCGCCAGCAGCCAAGATGCCCTCATCGTTGGGGTGGGAGACTATGGCTACACCTTC. Translated, it gives CASSQDALIVGVGDYGYTF.

The chain is built from TRBV7-9 and TRBJ1-5, with D tentatively TRBD1 (6 bases). V lost 3 bases and J 5 bases, leaving 14 bases between the germline ends. The CDR3 is 15 residues long. Germline V gives CDR1 SEHNR, CDR2 FQNEAQ (reference sequence). The CDR3, as DNA: TGTGCCAGCAGCTTCGACAGGTCGAGCTATCAGCCCCAGCATTTT. Translation: CASSFDRSSYQPQHF.